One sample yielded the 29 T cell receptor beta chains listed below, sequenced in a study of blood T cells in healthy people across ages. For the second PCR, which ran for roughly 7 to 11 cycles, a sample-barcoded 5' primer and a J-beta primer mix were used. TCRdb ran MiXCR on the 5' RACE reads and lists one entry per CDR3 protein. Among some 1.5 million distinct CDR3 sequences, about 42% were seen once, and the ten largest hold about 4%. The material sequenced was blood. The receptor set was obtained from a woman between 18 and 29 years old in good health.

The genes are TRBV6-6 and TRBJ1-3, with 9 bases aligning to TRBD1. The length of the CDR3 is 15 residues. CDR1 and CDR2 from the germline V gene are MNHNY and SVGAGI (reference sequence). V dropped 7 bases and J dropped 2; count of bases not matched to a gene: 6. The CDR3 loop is CASNKQGAPGNTIYF. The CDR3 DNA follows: TGTGCCAGCAACAAACAGGGGGCTCCTGGAAACACCATATATTTT.

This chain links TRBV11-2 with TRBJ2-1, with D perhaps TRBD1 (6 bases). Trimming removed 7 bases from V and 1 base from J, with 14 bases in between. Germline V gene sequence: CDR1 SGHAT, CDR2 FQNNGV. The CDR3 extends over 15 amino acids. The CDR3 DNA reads TGTGCCAGCACCCCTCAAAGGGGGTCCTACAATGAGCAGTTCTTC. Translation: CASTPQRGSYNEQFF. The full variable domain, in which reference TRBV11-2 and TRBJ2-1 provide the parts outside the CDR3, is EAGVAQSPRYKIIEKRQSVAFWCNPISGHATLYWYQQILGQGPKLLIQFQNNGVVDDSQLPKDRFSAERLKGVDSTLKIQPAKLEDSAVYLCASTPQRGSYNEQFFGPGTRLTVL.

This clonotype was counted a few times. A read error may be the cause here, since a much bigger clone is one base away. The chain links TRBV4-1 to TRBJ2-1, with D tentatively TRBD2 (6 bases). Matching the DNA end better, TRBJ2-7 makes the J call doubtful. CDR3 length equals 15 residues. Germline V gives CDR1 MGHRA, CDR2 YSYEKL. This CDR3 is CASSVTGVRYNEQYF. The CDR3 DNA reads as TGCGCCAGCAGCGTAACGGGGGTCCGGTACAATGAGCAGTACTTC.

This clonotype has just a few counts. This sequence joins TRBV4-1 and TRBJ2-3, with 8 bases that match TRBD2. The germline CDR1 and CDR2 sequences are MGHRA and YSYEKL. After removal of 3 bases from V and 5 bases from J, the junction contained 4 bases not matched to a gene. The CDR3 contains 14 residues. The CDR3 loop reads CASSQAGRVDTQYF. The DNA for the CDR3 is TGCGCCAGCAGCCAGGCCGGGAGGGTAGATACGCAGTATTTT.

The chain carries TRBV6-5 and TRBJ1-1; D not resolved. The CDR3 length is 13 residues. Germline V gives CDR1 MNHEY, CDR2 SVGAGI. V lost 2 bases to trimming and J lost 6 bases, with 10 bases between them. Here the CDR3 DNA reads TGTGCCAGCAGTTACATGGGATCCTCTGAAGCTTTCTTT. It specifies CASSYMGSSEAFF.

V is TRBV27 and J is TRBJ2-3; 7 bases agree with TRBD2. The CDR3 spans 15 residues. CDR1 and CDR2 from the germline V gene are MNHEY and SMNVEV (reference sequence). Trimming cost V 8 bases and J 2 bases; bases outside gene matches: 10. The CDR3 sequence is CASQRRTRDTDTQYF. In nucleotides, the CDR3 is TGTGCCAGCCAAAGAAGGACTAGAGACACAGATACGCAGTATTTT.

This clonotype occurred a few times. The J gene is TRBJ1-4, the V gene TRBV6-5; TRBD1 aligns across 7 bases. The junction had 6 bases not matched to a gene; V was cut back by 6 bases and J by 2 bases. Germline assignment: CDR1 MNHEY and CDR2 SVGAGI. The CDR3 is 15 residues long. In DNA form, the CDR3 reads TGTGCCAGCAGGTACAGGGGTAAGACTAATGAAAAACTGTTTTTT. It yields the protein CASRYRGKTNEKLFF.

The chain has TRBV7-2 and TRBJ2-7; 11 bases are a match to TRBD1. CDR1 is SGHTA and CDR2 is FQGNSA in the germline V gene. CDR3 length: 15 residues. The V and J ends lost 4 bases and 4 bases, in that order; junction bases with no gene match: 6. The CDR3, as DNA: TGTGCCAGCAGCTCCCAGGACAGGGGGCAATACGAGCAGTACTTC. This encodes CASSSQDRGQYEQYF.

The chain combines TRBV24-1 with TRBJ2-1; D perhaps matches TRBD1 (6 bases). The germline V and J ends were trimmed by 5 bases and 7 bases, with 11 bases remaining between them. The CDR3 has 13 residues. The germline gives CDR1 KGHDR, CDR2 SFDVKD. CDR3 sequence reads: CATSGGLKNEQFF. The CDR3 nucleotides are TGTGCCACCAGTGGGGGGCTGAAGAATGAGCAGTTCTTC.

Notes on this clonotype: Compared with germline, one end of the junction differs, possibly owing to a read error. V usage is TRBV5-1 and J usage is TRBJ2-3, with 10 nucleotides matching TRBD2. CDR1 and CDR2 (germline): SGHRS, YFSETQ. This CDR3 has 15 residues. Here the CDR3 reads CASRATSGVTDTQSF. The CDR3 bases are TGCGCCAGCAGGGCTACTAGCGGGGTCACAGATACGCAGTCTTTT.

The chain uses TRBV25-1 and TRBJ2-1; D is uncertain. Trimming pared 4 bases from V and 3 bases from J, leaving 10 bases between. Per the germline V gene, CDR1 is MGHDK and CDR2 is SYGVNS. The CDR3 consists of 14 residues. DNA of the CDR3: TGTGCCAGCAGTGTCTACGACAACTACAATGAGCAGTTCTTC. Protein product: CASSVYDNYNEQFF. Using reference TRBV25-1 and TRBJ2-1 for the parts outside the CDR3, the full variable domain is EADIYQTPRYLVIGTGKKITLECSQTMGHDKMYWYQQDPGMELHLIHYSYGVNSTEKGDLSSESTVSRIRTEHFPLTLESARPSHTSQYLCASSVYDNYNEQFFGPGTRLTVL.

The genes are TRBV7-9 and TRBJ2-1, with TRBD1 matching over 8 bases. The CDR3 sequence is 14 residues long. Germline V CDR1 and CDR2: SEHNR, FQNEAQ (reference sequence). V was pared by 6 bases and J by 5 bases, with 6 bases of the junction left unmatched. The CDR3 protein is CASSEPQGDNEQFF. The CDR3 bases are TGTGCCAGCAGTGAACCACAGGGGGACAATGAGCAGTTCTTC.

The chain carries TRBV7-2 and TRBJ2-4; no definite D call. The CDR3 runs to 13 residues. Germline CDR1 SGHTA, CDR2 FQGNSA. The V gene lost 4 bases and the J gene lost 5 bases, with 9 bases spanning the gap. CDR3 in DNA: TGTGCCAGCAGCTCAGAGAGACAAAACATTCAGTACTTC. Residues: CASSSERQNIQYF.

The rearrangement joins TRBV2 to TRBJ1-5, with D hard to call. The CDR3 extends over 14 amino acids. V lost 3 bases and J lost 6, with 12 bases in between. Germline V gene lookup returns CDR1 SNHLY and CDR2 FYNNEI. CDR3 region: CASSESTAGQPQHF. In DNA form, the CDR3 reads TGTGCCAGCAGTGAGTCCACCGCCGGTCAGCCCCAGCATTTT.

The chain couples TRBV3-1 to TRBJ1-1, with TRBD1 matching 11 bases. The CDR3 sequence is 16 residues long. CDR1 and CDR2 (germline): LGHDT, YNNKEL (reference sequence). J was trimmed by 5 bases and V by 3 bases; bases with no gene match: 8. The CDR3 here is CASSQGQGVSGTEAFF. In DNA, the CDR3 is TGTGCCAGCAGCCAGGGACAGGGGGTCTCGGGAACTGAAGCTTTCTTT.

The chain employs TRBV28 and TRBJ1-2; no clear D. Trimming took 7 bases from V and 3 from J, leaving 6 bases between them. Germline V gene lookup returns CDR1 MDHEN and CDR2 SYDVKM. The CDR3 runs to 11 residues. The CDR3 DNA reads TGTGCCAGCAACGGGTACTATGGCTACACCTTC. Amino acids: CASNGYYGYTF.

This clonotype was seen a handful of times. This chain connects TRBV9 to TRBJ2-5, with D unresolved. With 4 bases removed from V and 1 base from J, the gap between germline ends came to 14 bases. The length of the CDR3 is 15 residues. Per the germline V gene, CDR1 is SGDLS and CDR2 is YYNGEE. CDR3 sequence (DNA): TGTGCCAGCAGCCCAAATGGGGTACCCCAAGAGACCCAGTACTTC. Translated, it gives CASSPNGVPQETQYF.

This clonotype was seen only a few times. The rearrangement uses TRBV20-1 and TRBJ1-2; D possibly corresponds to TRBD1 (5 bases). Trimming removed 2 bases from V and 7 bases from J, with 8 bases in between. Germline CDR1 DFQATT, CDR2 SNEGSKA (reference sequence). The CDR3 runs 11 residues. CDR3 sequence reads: CSARKGSGYTF. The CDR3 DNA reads TGCAGTGCTAGAAAGGGGTCTGGCTACACCTTC.

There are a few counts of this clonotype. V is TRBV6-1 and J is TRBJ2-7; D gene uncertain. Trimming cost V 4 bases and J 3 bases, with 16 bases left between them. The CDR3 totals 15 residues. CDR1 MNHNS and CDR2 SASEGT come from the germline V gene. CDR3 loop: CASSGSKDGSYEQYF. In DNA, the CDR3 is TGTGCCAGCAGTGGCAGTAAGGACGGAAGCTACGAGCAGTACTTC.

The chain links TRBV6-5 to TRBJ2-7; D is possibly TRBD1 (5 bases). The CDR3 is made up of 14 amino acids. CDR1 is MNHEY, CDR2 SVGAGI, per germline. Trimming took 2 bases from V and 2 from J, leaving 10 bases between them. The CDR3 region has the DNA TGTGCCAGCAGTTACAAAGGGGTCCCCTACGAGCAGTACTTC. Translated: CASSYKGVPYEQYF.

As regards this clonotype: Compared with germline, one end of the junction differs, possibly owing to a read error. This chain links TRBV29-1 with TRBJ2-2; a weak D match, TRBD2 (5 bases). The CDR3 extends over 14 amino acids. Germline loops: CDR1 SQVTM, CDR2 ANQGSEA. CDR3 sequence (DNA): TGCAGCTCGACCGGGATAGGTGGCACCAGGGAGCTGTTTTTT. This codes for CSSTGIGGTRELFF.

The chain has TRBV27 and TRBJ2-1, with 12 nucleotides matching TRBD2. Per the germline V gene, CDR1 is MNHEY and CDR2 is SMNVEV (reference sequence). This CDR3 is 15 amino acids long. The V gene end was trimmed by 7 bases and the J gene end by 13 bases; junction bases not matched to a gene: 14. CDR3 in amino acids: CASKTGLAGKETQFF. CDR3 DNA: TGTGCCAGCAAGACCGGACTAGCGGGGAAAGAGACCCAGTTCTTC.

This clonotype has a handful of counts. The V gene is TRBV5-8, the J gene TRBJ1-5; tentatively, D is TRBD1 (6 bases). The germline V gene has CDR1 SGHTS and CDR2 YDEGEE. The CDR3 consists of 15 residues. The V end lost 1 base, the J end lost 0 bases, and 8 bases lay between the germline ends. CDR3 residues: CASSLLRGSNQPQHF. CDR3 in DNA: TGTGCCAGCAGCTTGCTCAGGGGTAGCAATCAGCCCCAGCATTTT.

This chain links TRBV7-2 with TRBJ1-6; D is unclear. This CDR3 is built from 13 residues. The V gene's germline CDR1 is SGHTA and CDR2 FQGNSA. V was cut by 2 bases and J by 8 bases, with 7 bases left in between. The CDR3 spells CASSLHQDSPLHF. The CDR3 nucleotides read TGTGCCAGCAGCTTACACCAAGATTCACCCCTCCACTTT.

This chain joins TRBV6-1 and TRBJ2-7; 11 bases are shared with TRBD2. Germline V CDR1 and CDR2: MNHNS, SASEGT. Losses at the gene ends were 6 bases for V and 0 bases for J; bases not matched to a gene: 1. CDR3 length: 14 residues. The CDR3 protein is CASRGLADSYEQYF. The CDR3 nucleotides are TGTGCCAGCAGGGGACTAGCGGACTCCTACGAGCAGTACTTC.

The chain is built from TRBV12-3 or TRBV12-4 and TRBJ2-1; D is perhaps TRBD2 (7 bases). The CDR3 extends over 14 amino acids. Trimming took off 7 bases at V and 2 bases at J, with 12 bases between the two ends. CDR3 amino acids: CASIRGAPYNEQFF. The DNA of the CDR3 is TGTGCCAGCATTCGGGGGGCACCCTACAATGAGCAGTTCTTC.

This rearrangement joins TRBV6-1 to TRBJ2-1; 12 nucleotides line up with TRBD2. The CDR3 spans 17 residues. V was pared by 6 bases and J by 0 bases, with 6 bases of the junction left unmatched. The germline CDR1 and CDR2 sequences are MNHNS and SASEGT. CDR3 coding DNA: TGTGCCAGCAGCGCCGCTAGCGGGGGGGACTCCTACAATGAGCAGTTCTTC. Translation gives CASSAASGGDSYNEQFF.

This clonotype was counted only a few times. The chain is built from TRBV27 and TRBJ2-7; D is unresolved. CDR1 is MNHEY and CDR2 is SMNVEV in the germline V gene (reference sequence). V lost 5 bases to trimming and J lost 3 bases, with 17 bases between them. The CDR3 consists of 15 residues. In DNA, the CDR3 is TGTGCCAGCAGTCCCTCGGTGTCGGGCGGCTACGAGCAGTACTTC. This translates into CASSPSVSGGYEQYF.

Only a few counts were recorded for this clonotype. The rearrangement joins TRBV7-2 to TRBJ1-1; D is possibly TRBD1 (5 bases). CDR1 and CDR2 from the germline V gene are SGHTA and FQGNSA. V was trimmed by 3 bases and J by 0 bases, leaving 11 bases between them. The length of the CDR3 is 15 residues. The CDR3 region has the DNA TGTGCCAGCAGCTTCCTGGGACGGATGAACACTGAAGCTTTCTTT. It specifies CASSFLGRMNTEAFF. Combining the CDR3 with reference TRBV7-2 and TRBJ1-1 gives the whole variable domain GAGVSQSPSNKVTEKGKDVELRCDPISGHTALYWYRQSLGQGLEFLIYFQGNSAPDKSGLPSDRFSAERTGGSVSTLTIQRTQQEDSAVYLCASSFLGRMNTEAFFGQGTRLTVV.